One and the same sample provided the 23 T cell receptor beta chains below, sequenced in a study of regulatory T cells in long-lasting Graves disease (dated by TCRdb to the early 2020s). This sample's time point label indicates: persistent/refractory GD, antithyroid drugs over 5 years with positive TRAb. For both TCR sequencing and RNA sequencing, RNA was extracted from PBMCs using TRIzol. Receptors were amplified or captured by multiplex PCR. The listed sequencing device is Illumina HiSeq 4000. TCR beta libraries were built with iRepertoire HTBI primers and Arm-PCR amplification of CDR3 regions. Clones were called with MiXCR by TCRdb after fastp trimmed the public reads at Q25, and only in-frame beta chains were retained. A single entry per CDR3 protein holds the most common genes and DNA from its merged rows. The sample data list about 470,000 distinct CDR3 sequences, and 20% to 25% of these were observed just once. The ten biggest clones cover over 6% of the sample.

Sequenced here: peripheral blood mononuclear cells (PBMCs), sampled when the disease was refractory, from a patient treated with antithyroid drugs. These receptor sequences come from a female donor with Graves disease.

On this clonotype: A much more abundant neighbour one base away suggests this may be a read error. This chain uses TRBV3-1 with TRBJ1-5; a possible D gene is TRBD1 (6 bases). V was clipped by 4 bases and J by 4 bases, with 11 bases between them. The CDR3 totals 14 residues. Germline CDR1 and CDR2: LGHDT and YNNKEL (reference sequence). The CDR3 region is CASSRGTNNQPQHF. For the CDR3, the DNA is TGTGCCAGCAGCCGAGGGACAAATAATCAGCCCCAGCATTTT.

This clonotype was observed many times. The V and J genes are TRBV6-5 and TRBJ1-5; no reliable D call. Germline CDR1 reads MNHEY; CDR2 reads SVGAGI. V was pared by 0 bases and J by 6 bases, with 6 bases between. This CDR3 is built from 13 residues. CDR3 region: CASSYSFLQPQHF. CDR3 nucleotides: TGTGCCAGCAGTTACTCGTTTCTTCAGCCCCAGCATTTT.

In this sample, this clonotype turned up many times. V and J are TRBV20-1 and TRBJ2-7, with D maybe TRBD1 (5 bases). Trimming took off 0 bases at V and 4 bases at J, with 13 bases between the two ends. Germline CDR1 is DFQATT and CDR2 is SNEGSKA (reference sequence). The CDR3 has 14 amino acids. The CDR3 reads CSARDHRSGYEQYF. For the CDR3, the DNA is TGCAGTGCTAGAGATCACAGGTCCGGGTACGAGCAGTACTTC.

DNA for the CDR3: TGTGCCACCAGTGACCAGGACGTGGATACGCAGTATTTT. Its translation is CATSDQDVDTQYF. V and J are TRBV24-1 and TRBJ2-3; D call uncertain. Germline V gives CDR1 KGHDR, CDR2 SFDVKD. The CDR3 consists of 13 residues. V gave up 4 bases and J gave up 6 bases, with 10 bases separating them.

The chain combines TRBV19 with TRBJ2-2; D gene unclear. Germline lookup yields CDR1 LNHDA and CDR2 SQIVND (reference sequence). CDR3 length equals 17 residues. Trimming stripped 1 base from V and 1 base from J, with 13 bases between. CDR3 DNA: TGTGCCAGTAGTATAGTTTTTCGGCAGATGAACACCGGGGAGCTGTTTTTT. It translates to CASSIVFRQMNTGELFF. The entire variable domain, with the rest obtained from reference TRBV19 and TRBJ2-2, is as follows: DGGITQSPKYLFRKEGQNVTLSCEQNLNHDAMYWYRQDPGQGLRLIYYSQIVNDFQKGDIAEGYSVSREKKESFPLTVTSAQKNPTAFYLCASSIVFRQMNTGELFFGEGSRLTVL.

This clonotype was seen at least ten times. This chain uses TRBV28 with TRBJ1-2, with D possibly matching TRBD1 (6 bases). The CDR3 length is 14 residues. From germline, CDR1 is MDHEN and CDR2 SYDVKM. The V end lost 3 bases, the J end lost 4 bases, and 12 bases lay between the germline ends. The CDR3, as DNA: TGTGCCAGCAGTTTTACGGGACAACTCTATGGCTACACCTTC. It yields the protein CASSFTGQLYGYTF.

CDR3 amino acids: CASSQPRGTGNQPQHF. DNA for the CDR3: TGTGCCAGTAGCCAACCCAGGGGTACGGGCAATCAGCCCCAGCATTTT. The chain has TRBV19 and TRBJ1-5; tentative D call: TRBD1 (6 bases). V lost 6 bases and J lost 2, with 17 bases in between. The CDR3 runs 16 residues. CDR1 and CDR2 (germline): LNHDA, SQIVND (reference sequence).

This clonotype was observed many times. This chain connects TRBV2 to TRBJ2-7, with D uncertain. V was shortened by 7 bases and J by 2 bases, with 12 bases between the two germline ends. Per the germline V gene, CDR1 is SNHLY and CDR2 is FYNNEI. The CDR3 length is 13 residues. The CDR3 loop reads CASKDPLTYEQYF. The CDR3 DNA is TGTGCCAGCAAAGACCCTCTAACCTACGAGCAGTACTTC.

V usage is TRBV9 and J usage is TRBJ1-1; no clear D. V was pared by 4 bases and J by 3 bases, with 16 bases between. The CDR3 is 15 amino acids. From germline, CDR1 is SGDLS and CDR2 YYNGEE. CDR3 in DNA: TGTGCCAGCAGCACCCGTTGGACCGAGGACACTGAAGCTTTCTTT. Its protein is CASSTRWTEDTEAFF.

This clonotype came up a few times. The CDR3 DNA is TGTGCCAGCAGCTTAGGAAGTGGGGTAGTGGAGACCCAGTACTTC. Translating it yields CASSLGSGVVETQYF. The chain recombines TRBV7-2 with TRBJ2-5; D gene uncertain. Trimming removed 1 base at V and 5 bases at J, with 14 bases between. Per germline, CDR1 SGHTA and CDR2 FQGNSA. CDR3 length equals 15 residues.

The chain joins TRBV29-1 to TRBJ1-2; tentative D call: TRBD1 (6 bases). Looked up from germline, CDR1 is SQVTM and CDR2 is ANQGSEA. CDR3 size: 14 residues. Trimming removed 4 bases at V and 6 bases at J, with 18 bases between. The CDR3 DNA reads TGCAGCGTTGGCGGAGTGGGGGCGATGGATGGCTACACCTTC. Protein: CSVGGVGAMDGYTF.

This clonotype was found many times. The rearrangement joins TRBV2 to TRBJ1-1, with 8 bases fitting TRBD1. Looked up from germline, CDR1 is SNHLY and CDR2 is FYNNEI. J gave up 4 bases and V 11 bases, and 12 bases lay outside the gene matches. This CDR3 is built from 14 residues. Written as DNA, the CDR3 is TGTGCCTGTAGACAAACAGGGGGGAGCACTGAAGCTTTCTTT. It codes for CACRQTGGSTEAFF.

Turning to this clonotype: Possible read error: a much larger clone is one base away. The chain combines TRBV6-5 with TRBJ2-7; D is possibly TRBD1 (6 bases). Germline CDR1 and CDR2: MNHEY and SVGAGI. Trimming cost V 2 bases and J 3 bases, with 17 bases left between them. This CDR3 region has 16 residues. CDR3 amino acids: CASSYLPGTRGYEQYF. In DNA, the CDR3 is TGTGCCAGCAGTTACCTACCCGGCACCAGGGGCTACGAGCAGTACTTC.

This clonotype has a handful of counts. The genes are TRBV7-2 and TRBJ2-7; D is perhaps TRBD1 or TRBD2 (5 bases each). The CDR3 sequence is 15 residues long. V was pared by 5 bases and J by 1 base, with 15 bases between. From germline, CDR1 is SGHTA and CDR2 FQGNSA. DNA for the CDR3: TGTGCCAGCAGCCCACCAACGTGGGGGTCCTACGAGCAGTACTTC. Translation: CASSPPTWGSYEQYF.

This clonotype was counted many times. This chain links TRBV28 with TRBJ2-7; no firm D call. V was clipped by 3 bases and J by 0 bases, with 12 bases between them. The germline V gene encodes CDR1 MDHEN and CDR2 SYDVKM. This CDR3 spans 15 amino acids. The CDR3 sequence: CASSLYVQISYEQYF. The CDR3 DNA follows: TGTGCCAGCAGTTTGTATGTCCAGATCTCCTACGAGCAGTACTTC.

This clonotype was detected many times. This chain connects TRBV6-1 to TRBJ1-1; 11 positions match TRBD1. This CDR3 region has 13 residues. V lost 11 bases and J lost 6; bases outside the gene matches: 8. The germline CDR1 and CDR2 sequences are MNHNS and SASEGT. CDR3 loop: CASSGQGGAEAFF. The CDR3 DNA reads TGTGCCTCTTCGGGACAGGGGGGGGCTGAAGCTTTCTTT.

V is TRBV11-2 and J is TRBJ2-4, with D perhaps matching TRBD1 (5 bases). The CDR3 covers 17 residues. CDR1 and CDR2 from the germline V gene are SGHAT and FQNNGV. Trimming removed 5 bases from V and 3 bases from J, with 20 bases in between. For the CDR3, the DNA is TGTGCCAGCAGCCCAAGGGGCGGTCGGGTGGTCAAAAACATTCAGTACTTC. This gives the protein CASSPRGGRVVKNIQYF.

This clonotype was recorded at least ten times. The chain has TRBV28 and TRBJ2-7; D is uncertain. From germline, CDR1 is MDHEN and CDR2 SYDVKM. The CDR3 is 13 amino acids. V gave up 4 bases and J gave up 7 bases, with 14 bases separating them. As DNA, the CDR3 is TGTGCCAGCAGTTCTCGGGTCCCCGGGGAGCAGTACTTC. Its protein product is CASSSRVPGEQYF.

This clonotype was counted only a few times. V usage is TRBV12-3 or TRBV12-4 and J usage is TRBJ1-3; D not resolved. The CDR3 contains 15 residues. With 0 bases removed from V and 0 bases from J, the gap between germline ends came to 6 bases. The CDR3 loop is CASSLALSSGNTIYF. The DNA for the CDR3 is TGTGCCAGCAGTTTAGCGCTATCCTCTGGAAACACCATATATTTT.

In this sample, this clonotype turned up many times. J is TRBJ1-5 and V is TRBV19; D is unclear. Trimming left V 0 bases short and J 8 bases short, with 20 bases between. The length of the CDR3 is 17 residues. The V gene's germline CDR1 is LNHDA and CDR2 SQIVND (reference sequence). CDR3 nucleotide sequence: TGTGCCAGTAGTATAGAATACGAGGGTCGGGCAAGCAAGCCCCAGCATTTT. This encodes CASSIEYEGRASKPQHF.

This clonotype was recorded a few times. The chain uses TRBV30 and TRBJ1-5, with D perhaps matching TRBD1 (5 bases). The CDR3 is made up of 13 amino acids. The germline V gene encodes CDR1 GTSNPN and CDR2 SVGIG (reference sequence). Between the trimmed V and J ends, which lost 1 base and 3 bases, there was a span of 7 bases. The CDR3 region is CAWSAGTNQPQHF. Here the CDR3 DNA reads TGTGCCTGGAGTGCAGGGACCAATCAGCCCCAGCATTTT. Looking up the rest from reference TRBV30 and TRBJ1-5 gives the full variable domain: SQTIHQWPATLVQPVGSPLSLECTVEGTSNPNLYWYRQAAGRGLQLLFYSVGIGQISSEVPQNLSASRPQDRQFILSSKKLLLSDSGFYLCAWSAGTNQPQHFGDGTRLSIL.

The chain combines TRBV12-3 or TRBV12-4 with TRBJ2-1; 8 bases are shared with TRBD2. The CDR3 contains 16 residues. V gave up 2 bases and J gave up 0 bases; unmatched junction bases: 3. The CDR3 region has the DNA TGTGCCAGCAGTTTATATCTAGCGGGCTCCTACAATGAGCAGTTCTTC. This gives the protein CASSLYLAGSYNEQFF.

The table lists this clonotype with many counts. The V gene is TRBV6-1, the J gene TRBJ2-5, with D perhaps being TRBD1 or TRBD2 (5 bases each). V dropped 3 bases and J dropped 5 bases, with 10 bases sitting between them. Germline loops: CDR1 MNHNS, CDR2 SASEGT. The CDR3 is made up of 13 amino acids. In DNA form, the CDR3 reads TGTGCCAGCAGTGAGGGGCCGGGGGAGACCCAGTACTTC. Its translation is CASSEGPGETQYF.